These T cell receptor beta chains were read from a single sample in a study of blood T cell repertoires in COVID-19. The data were produced by immunoSEQ multiplex PCR, yet TCRdb's version contains in-frame clones alone and is incomplete. Of some 330,000 clones in the sample, approximately 88% were seen once. The sequenced sample was PBMCs or T cells enriched from blood (not recorded which). These receptors all stem from a man in his thirties or forties who had recovered from COVID-19. Each CDR3 is given without its conserved first and last residue. The D gene is left open where the match is weak. Where a row states a size, it is once, few, many or the class of an expanded clone; other rows omit it.

v_call	j_call	clone_size	d_call	cdr3_aa
TRBV3-1/TRBV3-2	TRBJ2-1	.	TRBD2	ASSPEGLAVHNEQF
TRBV3-1/TRBV3-2	TRBJ2-7	.	.	ASSQTRGPQY
TRBV29-1	TRBJ2-3	.	TRBD1	SAGGSTGGSTDTQY
TRBV2	TRBJ1-4	once	.	ASSFGGNEKLF
TRBV2	TRBJ2-1	.	.	ASSPLASKQF
TRBV5-1	TRBJ2-5	few	TRBD2	ASSLSGGSQETQY
TRBV18	TRBJ2-5	.	.	ASSPWGRETQY
TRBV19	TRBJ1-6	.	TRBD1	AGNWTGGNSPLH
TRBV5-8	TRBJ2-1	.	.	ASSLANRAYNEQF
TRBV19	TRBJ2-5	once	TRBD1	ASSITGGKETQY
TRBV6-1	TRBJ2-2	.	TRBD2	ASSERTSTGELF
TRBV3-1/TRBV3-2	TRBJ1-6	.	.	ASSQEEAYNSPLH
TRBV9	TRBJ2-7	.	.	ASSADTTGPYEQY
TRBV19	TRBJ1-5	.	TRBD1	ASPARQGSNQPQH
TRBV28	TRBJ2-7	.	TRBD1	ASSSGTAVSYEQY
TRBV7-9	TRBJ2-7	.	TRBD1	ASTLDRDEQY
TRBV7-9	TRBJ1-2	.	.	ASSLRAGTRRYGYT
TRBV3-1/TRBV3-2	TRBJ2-1	.	TRBD2	ASSQGAGAYNEQF
TRBV6-5	TRBJ1-4	.	.	ASLAGSGLEKLF
TRBV5-1	TRBJ2-1	.	TRBD2	ASSAGGYNEQF
TRBV6-5	TRBJ1-1	.	TRBD1	ASSLTGEGTEAF
TRBV11-2	TRBJ1-2	.	.	ASSVTGGYGYT
TRBV4-1	TRBJ1-6	once	.	ASSQEAGTYSPLH
TRBV7-9	TRBJ1-4	.	TRBD1	ASSLVGTGGPATNEKLF
TRBV6-5	TRBJ2-5	.	.	ASRLTVLGTQY
TRBV19	TRBJ1-5	.	.	ASSISGGQPQH
TRBV2	TRBJ1-1	.	.	ASRGEGWTEAF
TRBV5-1	TRBJ1-2	.	TRBD1	ASSPPTGGYGYT
TRBV7-6	TRBJ2-2	.	.	ASSLEGSGAGELF
TRBV10-2	TRBJ2-2	.	TRBD2	ASRRAGGRSNTGELF
TRBV5-1	TRBJ2-7	.	.	ASSPDRQAYSYEQY
TRBV10-3	TRBJ1-4	.	TRBD1	AISDVSDRAQGKLF
TRBV5-1	TRBJ1-1	.	.	ASSLGGATRATEAF
TRBV12-3/TRBV12-4	TRBJ2-3	.	TRBD1	ASNHQGADTQY
TRBV19	TRBJ1-2	once	TRBD1	ASSRTGPYGYT
TRBV15	TRBJ2-5	.	TRBD2	ATSHPGRGETQY
TRBV3-1/TRBV3-2	TRBJ1-1	.	.	ASSQDPLVYTEAF
TRBV3-1/TRBV3-2	TRBJ2-2	.	.	ASRQTGISGELF
TRBV5-1	TRBJ1-1	once	TRBD1	ASSWTGSNTEAF
TRBV29-1	TRBJ1-1	.	.	SVDTGQNTEAF
TRBV28	TRBJ1-4	.	.	ASSLRAGRSEKLF
TRBV25-1	TRBJ1-1	.	.	ASSEVTALKAF
TRBV6-5	TRBJ1-4	.	.	ASSYSGNGANEKLF
TRBV2	TRBJ1-5	.	.	ASSELTPNQPQH
TRBV29-1	TRBJ2-5	.	TRBD2	SVDGRDYQETQY
TRBV2	TRBJ2-5	.	.	ASTPRSEETQY
TRBV5-4	TRBJ1-4	.	.	ATSIGGSNEKLF
TRBV5-4	TRBJ1-1	few	.	ASSPGLSNTEAF
TRBV28	TRBJ1-1	once	TRBD1	ASSLDRGDLNTEAF
TRBV7-9	TRBJ2-2	.	TRBD1	ASSPGTDTGELF
TRBV6-6	TRBJ1-4	once	TRBD1	ASSNPTGTNEKLF
TRBV7-9	TRBJ2-7	.	.	ASSLWGEAEQY
TRBV7-9	TRBJ2-5	.	.	ASSLGLVETQY
TRBV15	TRBJ2-6	.	TRBD2	ATSRDLGLGSGANVLT
TRBV29-1	TRBJ2-7	.	.	SVKDSSYEQY
TRBV12-3/TRBV12-4	TRBJ1-1	.	.	ASSNLAGAEAF